A single sample is the source of the 29 T cell receptor beta chains below, sequenced in a study of cytomegalovirus exposure and HLA in healthy donors. In the PCR, 60 Vbeta and 13 Jbeta primers were used. Produced via immunoSEQ multiplex PCR; TCRdb's table is partial and in-frame only. The sample yields roughly 80,000 clones, roughly 69% seen once. The sequenced material came from PBMCs. These receptors were collected from a woman between 45 and 60 years old in good health and CMV-seropositive.

The CDR3 loop reads CASSMRGFDRETQYF. CDR3 DNA: TGTGCCAGTAGTATGAGAGGCTTCGATAGAGAGACCCAGTACTTC. The chain has TRBV19 and TRBJ2-5, with no clear D. Germline CDR1 and CDR2: LNHDA and SQIVND (reference sequence). This CDR3 contains 15 residues. Trimming left V 3 bases short and J 4 bases short, with 15 bases between.

The V call is TRBV28, the J call TRBJ1-5; D is ambiguous. CDR1 is MDHEN, CDR2 SYDVKM, per germline. The CDR3 is made up of 14 amino acids. V was cut by 5 bases and J by 4 bases, with 12 bases left in between. This CDR3 is CASSVLQSNQPQHF. In nucleotides, the CDR3 is TGTGCCAGCAGTGTGTTACAGTCTAATCAGCCCCAGCATTTT.

The table lists this clone with a few counts. The chain carries TRBV29-1 and TRBJ2-3; tentative D call: TRBD2 (5 bases). The germline V gene has CDR1 SQVTM and CDR2 ANQGSEA. The CDR3 loop spans 13 amino acids. The V end lost 7 bases, the J end lost 2 bases, and 13 bases lay between the germline ends. CDR3 region: CSALTGYTDTQYF. For the CDR3, the DNA is TGCAGCGCCCTGACGGGGTACACAGATACGCAGTATTTT.

This chain joins TRBV6-5 and TRBJ1-6; 10 bases agree with TRBD1. Germline V gene lookup returns CDR1 MNHEY and CDR2 SVGAGI. CDR3 length: 15 residues. J was trimmed by 13 bases and V by 4 bases; bases with no gene match: 10. In nucleotides, the CDR3 is TGTGCCAGCAGTTCTCGGGACAGGGGTTTTACTCCCCTCCACTTT. It yields the protein CASSSRDRGFTPLHF.

This clone appeared a few times. V usage is TRBV28 and J usage is TRBJ1-1; 9 positions agree with TRBD1. This CDR3 comprises 14 residues. Trimming at V came to 6 bases and at J to 1 base, leaving 3 bases not matched to a gene. Germline CDR1 MDHEN, CDR2 SYDVKM. Here the CDR3 reads CASRPGQGNTEAFF. For the CDR3, the DNA is TGTGCCAGCAGACCGGGACAGGGGAACACTGAAGCTTTCTTT.

The rearrangement links TRBV2 to TRBJ2-6; the D gene is possibly TRBD1 (6 bases). V shed 6 bases and J shed 2 bases, with 14 bases lying between them. Germline CDR1 SNHLY, CDR2 FYNNEI. The CDR3 contains 16 residues. The CDR3 protein is CASSPAQGAGANVLTF. The CDR3 nucleotides read TGTGCCAGCAGCCCGGCACAGGGCGCTGGGGCCAACGTCCTGACTTTC.

This clone came up a few times. V and J are TRBV6-1 and TRBJ1-5; no reliable D call. The CDR3 covers 15 residues. V was shortened by 0 bases and J by 4 bases, with 10 bases between the two germline ends. Germline V CDR1 and CDR2: MNHNS, SASEGT. CDR3 DNA: TGTGCCAGCAGTGAAGCGTTGGCCCAGAATCAGCCCCAGCATTTT. As protein: CASSEALAQNQPQHF.

The chain is built from TRBV6-6 and TRBJ2-1; 9 bases match TRBD1. Per the germline V gene, CDR1 is MNHNY and CDR2 is SVGAGI (reference sequence). Trimming at V came to 7 bases and at J to 7 bases, leaving 11 bases not matched to a gene. The CDR3 extends over 15 amino acids. For the CDR3, the DNA is TGTGCCAGCATGCCGAGGACAGGGGAGAGGAATGAGCAGTTCTTC. This sequence encodes CASMPRTGERNEQFF.

In this sample, this clone turned up once. This sequence joins TRBV7-3 and TRBJ2-1; the match to TRBD2 covers 7 bases. The CDR3 sequence is 15 residues long. CDR1 and CDR2 (germline): SGHTA, FQGTGA. V shed 5 bases, J shed 8 bases, and the junction held 12 bases outside the gene matches. CDR3: CASSGGGSGGDEQFF. The CDR3 nucleotides read TGTGCCAGCAGCGGGGGGGGATCCGGAGGGGATGAGCAGTTCTTC.

This clone appeared a few times. The chain couples TRBV18 to TRBJ2-1; TRBD2 matches 7 bases. The germline V gene encodes CDR1 KGHSH and CDR2 LQKENI. J gave up 3 bases and V 2 bases, and 4 bases lay outside the gene matches. The CDR3 is made up of 15 amino acids. For the CDR3, the DNA is TGTGCCAGCTCACCAGTCCCTAGCGGCTACAATGAGCAGTTCTTC. It encodes CASSPVPSGYNEQFF.

This clone was observed a single time. The DNA of the CDR3 is TGTGCCAGCAGCTTTTGGATGGGGACAGGCAGTAACACCGGGGAGCTGTTTTTT. Translation gives CASSFWMGTGSNTGELFF. The V call is TRBV7-6, the J call TRBJ2-2, with 8 bases matching TRBD1. Germline CDR1 is SGHVS and CDR2 is FNYEAQ. The CDR3 has 18 amino acids. Trimming at V came to 3 bases and at J to 2 bases, leaving 11 bases not matched to a gene. The entire variable domain, with the rest obtained from reference TRBV7-6 and TRBJ2-2, is as follows: GAGVSQSPRYKVTKRGQDVALRCDPISGHVSLYWYRQALGQGPEFLTYFNYEAQQDKSGLPNDRFSAERPEGSISTLTIQRTEQRDSAMYRCASSFWMGTGSNTGELFFGEGSRLTVL.

This clone turned up a few times. The chain has TRBV7-2 and TRBJ1-2; TRBD1 aligns across 8 bases. The CDR3 is 13 residues long. Trimming removed 5 bases from V and 2 bases from J; junction bases left unmatched: 1. CDR1 SGHTA and CDR2 FQGNSA come from the germline V gene. In DNA, the CDR3 is TGTGCCAGCAGCGGGACAGGCAACTATGGCTACACCTTC. Translating it yields CASSGTGNYGYTF.

The chain has TRBV7-9 and TRBJ2-5, with 8 positions matching TRBD1. The J call is doubtful: the DNA matches TRBJ2-7 better. The V gene's germline CDR1 is SEHNR and CDR2 FQNEAQ (reference sequence). The CDR3 covers 17 residues. The CDR3 nucleotides read TGTGCCAGCAGCTCCCTAACAGGGGGAAAATTCTCCTACGAGCAGTACTTC. Translated, it gives CASSSLTGGKFSYEQYF.

CDR3 amino acids: CATSRTDRGTEAFF. The CDR3 DNA reads TGTGCCACCAGCAGAACGGACAGAGGGACTGAAGCTTTCTTT. The chain has TRBV15 and TRBJ1-1; tentatively, D is TRBD1 (6 bases). V was cut by 2 bases and J by 5 bases, with 12 bases left in between. Germline loops: CDR1 LNHNV, CDR2 YYDKDF (reference sequence). The CDR3 runs to 14 residues.

The chain uses TRBV7-3 and TRBJ1-2; D is ambiguous. The V end lost 6 bases, the J end lost 6 bases, and 14 bases lay between the germline ends. This CDR3 comprises 13 residues. The germline gives CDR1 SGHTA, CDR2 FQGTGA. The CDR3 loop is CASRFPGYHGYTF. As DNA, the CDR3 is TGTGCCAGCAGGTTCCCCGGGTACCATGGCTACACCTTC.

V usage is TRBV4-2 and J usage is TRBJ2-5; D ambiguous. CDR3 length equals 12 residues. The V end was cut by 4 bases, the J end by 5 bases, with 8 bases between. In germline, CDR1 is LGHNA, CDR2 YNFKEQ. DNA of the CDR3: TGTGCCAGCAGCCCCAGTTGGGAGACCCAGTACTTC. This gives the protein CASSPSWETQYF.

V and J are TRBV9 and TRBJ1-3; TRBD1 matches 7 bases. The CDR3 extends over 16 amino acids. Losses at the gene ends were 3 bases for V and 4 bases for J; bases not matched to a gene: 10. Germline V gene data show CDR1 as SGDLS and CDR2 as YYNGEE. For the CDR3, the DNA is TGTGCCAGCAGCGAGGGGGACAGTGTGAAAGGAAACACCATATATTTT. Its translation is CASSEGDSVKGNTIYF.

This chain joins TRBV7-9 and TRBJ2-7; no firm D call. The V gene lost 3 bases and the J gene lost 5 bases, with 8 bases spanning the gap. The CDR3 contains 12 residues. Looked up from germline, CDR1 is SEHNR and CDR2 is FQNEAQ (reference sequence). The CDR3 coding sequence is TGTGCCAGCAGCTTCCTAACCCACGAGCAGTACTTC. It specifies CASSFLTHEQYF. The variable domain in full, completed from reference TRBV7-9 and TRBJ2-7, reads DTGVSQNPRHKITKRGQNVTFRCDPISEHNRLYWYRQTLGQGPEFLTYFQNEAQLEKSRLLSDRFSAERPKGSFSTLEIQRTEQGDSAMYLCASSFLTHEQYFGPGTRLTVT.

The chain recombines TRBV2 with TRBJ1-2, with a weak D call TRBD1 (5 bases). The germline V gene encodes CDR1 SNHLY and CDR2 FYNNEI. This CDR3 comprises 15 residues. Trimming took off 5 bases at V and 4 bases at J, with 17 bases between the two ends. The DNA for the CDR3 is TGTGCCAGCAGTCCGAACCCGCAGGGCCCCTATGGCTACACCTTC. It yields the protein CASSPNPQGPYGYTF.

The chain employs TRBV2 and TRBJ2-2; 12 nucleotides align to TRBD2. This CDR3 contains 16 residues. CDR1 is SNHLY, CDR2 FYNNEI, per germline. V was clipped by 5 bases and J by 4 bases; unmatched bases: 5. CDR3 in amino acids: CASSLAGGRGTGELFF. The CDR3, as DNA: TGTGCCAGCAGTCTAGCGGGGGGGCGGGGCACCGGGGAGCTGTTTTTT.

As concerns this clone: This likely comes from a read error, as the CDR3 has no conserved phenylalanine or tryptophan at its end. The CDR3 region is CASGLSPDSLAYEQYL. The CDR3 nucleotides read TGTGCTAGTGGTTTGTCCCCGGACAGCCTTGCCTACGAGCAGTACCTC. The V and J genes are TRBV12-5 and TRBJ2-7, with D maybe TRBD1 (6 bases). Germline CDR1 reads LGHNT; CDR2 reads FRNRAP. This CDR3 is 16 amino acids long. V lost 2 bases, J lost 2 bases, and 16 bases lay in between.

The J gene is TRBJ1-2, the V gene TRBV5-1; 11 bases fit TRBD1. Germline lookup yields CDR1 SGHRS and CDR2 YFSETQ. This CDR3 is 14 amino acids long. J was trimmed by 4 bases and V by 4 bases; bases with no gene match: 3. CDR3 region: CASSGGTGGYGYTF. CDR3 nucleotide sequence: TGCGCCAGCAGCGGCGGGACAGGGGGCTATGGCTACACCTTC.

This CDR3 is CASSLAGGTGDRFF. In DNA, the CDR3 is TGCGCCAGCAGCTTGGCCGGGGGTACCGGGGACAGGTTTTTT. The chain uses TRBV5-1 and TRBJ1-4; 7 bases align to TRBD1. From germline, CDR1 is SGHRS and CDR2 YFSETQ. The junction had 12 bases not matched to a gene; V was cut back by 0 bases and J by 16 bases. The CDR3 has 14 amino acids.

The chain couples TRBV29-1 to TRBJ2-1, with 9 bases matching TRBD2. Germline CDR1 and CDR2: SQVTM and ANQGSEA. The trim removed 5 bases at V and 10 bases at J, leaving 9 bases unmatched. There are 13 residues in the CDR3. CDR3 sequence (DNA): TGCAGCGTTCACGAAGGCGGGGGGGAGGAGCAGTTCTTC. Translating it yields CSVHEGGGEEQFF.

J is TRBJ2-3 and V is TRBV10-1; 15 nucleotides line up with TRBD2. Germline-derived CDR1 and CDR2 are WNHNN and SYGVQD (reference sequence). V was pared by 1 base and J by 6 bases, with 8 bases of the junction left unmatched. There are 18 residues in the CDR3. The DNA for the CDR3 is TGCGCCAGCAGTGAGTGGACTAGCGGGGGGGCCCTACGGGATACGCAGTATTTT. Protein product: CASSEWTSGGALRDTQYF.

In this sample, this clone turned up a few times. The rearrangement links TRBV10-2 to TRBJ1-2, with D maybe TRBD1 (6 bases). Germline CDR1 reads WSHSY; CDR2 reads SAAADI. The CDR3 extends over 14 amino acids. Trimming removed 10 bases at V and 2 bases at J, with 17 bases between. DNA of the CDR3: TGCGCCACCAGGGGTCAGGGATCCAACTATGGCTACACCTTC. Translation: CATRGQGSNYGYTF.

V gene TRBV5-6 combines with J gene TRBJ1-5; 8 bases match TRBD1. The germline V gene encodes CDR1 SGHDT and CDR2 YYEEEE. Trimming at V came to 2 bases and at J to 0 bases, leaving 7 bases not matched to a gene. This CDR3 region has 17 residues. The CDR3 nucleotides are TGTGCCAGCAGCTTAGGAACGGACAGGGATAGCAATCAGCCCCAGCATTTT. It yields the protein CASSLGTDRDSNQPQHF.

In its sample, this clone was seen once. The chain carries TRBV7-9 and TRBJ2-7; the match to TRBD1 covers 8 bases. The CDR3 extends over 14 amino acids. V gave up 4 bases and J gave up 1 base; unmatched junction bases: 3. CDR1 and CDR2 from the germline V gene are SEHNR and FQNEAQ (reference sequence). As DNA, the CDR3 is TGTGCCAGCAGCTCCTGGACAGGGTCCTACGAGCAGTACTTC. Protein: CASSSWTGSYEQYF.

This sequence joins TRBV6-6 and TRBJ1-5; 8 bases agree with TRBD1. CDR3 length: 14 residues. The trim removed 4 bases at V and 5 bases at J, leaving 4 bases unmatched. From germline, CDR1 is MNHNY and CDR2 SVGAGI (reference sequence). This CDR3 reads CASSSGTGYQPQHF. The CDR3 region has the DNA TGTGCCAGCAGTTCCGGGACAGGCTATCAGCCCCAGCATTTT.